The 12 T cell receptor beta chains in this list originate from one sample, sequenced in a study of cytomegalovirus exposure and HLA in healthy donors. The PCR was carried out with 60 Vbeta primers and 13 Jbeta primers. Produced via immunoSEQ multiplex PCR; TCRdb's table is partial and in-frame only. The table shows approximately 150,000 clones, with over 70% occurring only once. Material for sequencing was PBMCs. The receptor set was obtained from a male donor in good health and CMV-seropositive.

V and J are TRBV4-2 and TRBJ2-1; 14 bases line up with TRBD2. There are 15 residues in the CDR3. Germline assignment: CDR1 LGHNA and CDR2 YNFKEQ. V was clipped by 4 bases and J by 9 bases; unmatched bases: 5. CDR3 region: CASSPGLAGEGEQFF. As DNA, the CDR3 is TGTGCCAGCAGCCCGGGACTAGCGGGGGAAGGTGAGCAGTTCTTC.

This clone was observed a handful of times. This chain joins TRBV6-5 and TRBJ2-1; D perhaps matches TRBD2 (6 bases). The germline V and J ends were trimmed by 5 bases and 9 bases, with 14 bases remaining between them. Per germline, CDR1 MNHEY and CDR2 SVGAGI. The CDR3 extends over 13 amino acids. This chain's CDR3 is CASSRKAGGEQFF. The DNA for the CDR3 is TGTGCCAGCAGTCGGAAGGCCGGGGGTGAGCAGTTCTTC.

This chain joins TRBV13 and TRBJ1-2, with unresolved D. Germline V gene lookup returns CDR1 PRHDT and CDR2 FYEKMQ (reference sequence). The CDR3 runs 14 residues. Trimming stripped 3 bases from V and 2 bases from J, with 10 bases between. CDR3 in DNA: TGTGCCAGCAGCTTGCGGGATTCCAACTATGGCTACACCTTC. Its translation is CASSLRDSNYGYTF.

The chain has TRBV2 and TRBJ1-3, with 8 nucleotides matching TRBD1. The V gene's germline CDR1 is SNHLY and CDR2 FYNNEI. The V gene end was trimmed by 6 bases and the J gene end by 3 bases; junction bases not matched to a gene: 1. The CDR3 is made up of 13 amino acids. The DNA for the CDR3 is TGTGCCAGCAGGGGGACAGGTGGAAACACCATATATTTT. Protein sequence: CASRGTGGNTIYF. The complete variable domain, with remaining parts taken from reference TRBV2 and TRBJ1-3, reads EPEVTQTPSHQVTQMGQEVILRCVPISNHLYFYWYRQILGQKVEFLVSFYNNEISEKSEIFDDQFSVERPDGSNFTLKIRSTKLEDSAMYFCASRGTGGNTIYFGEGSWLTVV.

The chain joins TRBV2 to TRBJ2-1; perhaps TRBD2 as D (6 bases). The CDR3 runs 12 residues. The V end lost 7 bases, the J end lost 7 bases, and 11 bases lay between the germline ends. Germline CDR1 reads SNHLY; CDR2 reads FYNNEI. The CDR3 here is CASKMEGNEQFF. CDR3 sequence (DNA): TGTGCCAGCAAAATGGAGGGGAATGAGCAGTTCTTC.

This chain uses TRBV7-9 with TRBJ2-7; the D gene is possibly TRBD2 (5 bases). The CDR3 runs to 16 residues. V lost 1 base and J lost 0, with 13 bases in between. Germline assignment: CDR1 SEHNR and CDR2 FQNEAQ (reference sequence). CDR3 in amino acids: CASSLGFGDHSYEQYF. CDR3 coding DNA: TGTGCCAGCAGCTTAGGTTTCGGGGATCACTCCTACGAGCAGTACTTC.

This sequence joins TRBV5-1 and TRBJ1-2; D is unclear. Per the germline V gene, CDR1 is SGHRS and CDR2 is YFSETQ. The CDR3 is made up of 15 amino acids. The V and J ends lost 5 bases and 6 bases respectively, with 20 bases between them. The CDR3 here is CASSHTGHEVDGYTF. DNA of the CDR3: TGCGCCAGCAGTCATACGGGTCATGAGGTTGATGGCTACACCTTC.

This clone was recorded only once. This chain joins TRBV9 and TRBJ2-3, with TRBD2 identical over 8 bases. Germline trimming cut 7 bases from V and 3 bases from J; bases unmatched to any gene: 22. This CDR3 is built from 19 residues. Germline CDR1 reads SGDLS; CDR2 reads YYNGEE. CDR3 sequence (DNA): TGTGCCAGCGGCCCTCTGGGAGGCGGGGGGAGTGATAATACAGATACGCAGTATTTT. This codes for CASGPLGGGGSDNTDTQYF.

CDR3 sequence (DNA): TGCGCCAGCAGCTTGGCGGGGACAGGGGGCTACGAGCAGTACTTC. Protein product: CASSLAGTGGYEQYF. The V call is TRBV5-1, the J call TRBJ2-7, with TRBD1 matching over 11 bases. Germline CDR1 SGHRS, CDR2 YFSETQ. This CDR3 has 15 amino acids. Trimming removed 0 bases from V and 3 bases from J; junction bases left unmatched: 2.

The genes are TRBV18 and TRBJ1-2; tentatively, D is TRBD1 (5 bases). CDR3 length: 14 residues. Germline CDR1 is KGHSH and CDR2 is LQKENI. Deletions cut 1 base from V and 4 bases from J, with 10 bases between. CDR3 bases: TGTGCCAGCTCACCACGGGAGGGACTCTATGGCTACACCTTC. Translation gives CASSPREGLYGYTF.

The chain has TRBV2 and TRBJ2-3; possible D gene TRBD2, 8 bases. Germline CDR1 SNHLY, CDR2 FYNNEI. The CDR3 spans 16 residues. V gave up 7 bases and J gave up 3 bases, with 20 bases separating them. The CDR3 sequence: CASIAERGTVTDTQYF. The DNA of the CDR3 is TGTGCCAGCATAGCTGAGCGGGGGACAGTTACAGATACGCAGTATTTT.

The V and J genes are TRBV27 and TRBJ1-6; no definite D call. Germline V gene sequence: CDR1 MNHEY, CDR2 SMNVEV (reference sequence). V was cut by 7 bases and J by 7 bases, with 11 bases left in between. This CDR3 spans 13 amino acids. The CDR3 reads CASTWAINSPLHF. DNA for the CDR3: TGTGCCAGCACCTGGGCAATCAATTCACCCCTCCACTTT.